This T cell receptor (beta chain) stems from a study of liver allograft versus peripheral blood T cells. Study-level background: The authors compared T cell receptor repertoires in transplanted livers with recipients' peripheral blood repertoires. Study conclusions and caveats: Liver allograft repertoires of T cell receptors reportedly diverged from peripheral blood repertoires.

CDR3 length: 14 amino acids. CDR1 MDHEN and CDR2 SYDVKM come from the germline V gene. The V gene lost 7 bases and the J gene lost 4 bases, with 16 bases spanning the gap. With regard to this clonotype: Its antigen is still unknown.

TCRdb passed the reads through MiXCR, listing each CDR3 protein once. This sample has thousands of distinct CDR3 sequences, with about 18% found just once. The chain links TRBV28 to TRBJ1-2, with D maybe TRBD1 (5 bases). The TCR comes from a human patient who had a liver transplant. The T cells may come from the graft donor. The CDR3 DNA is TGTGCCAGCAAGGCAGGGCCTGGGGGCTATGGCTACACCTTC. Encoded protein: CASKAGPGGYGYTF.